The 23 T cell receptor beta chains in this list originate from one sample, sequenced in a study of T cells in women clearing cervical HPV infection. Profiling relied on immunoSEQ multiplex PCR, and the TCRdb table lists in-frame clones only, not all of them. This sample contains about 23,000 clones. Sequencing used blood buffy coat. The receptors were gathered from a woman between 18 and 69 years old with a cervical HPV16 infection that either progressed to CIN3+ or cleared (not recorded which).

Concerning this clone itself: From the germline J gene comes the end of the CDR3, since the read stops 3 residues before it. The chain uses TRBV2 and TRBJ1-2, with no clear D. CDR1 is SNHLY, CDR2 FYNNEI, per germline. The CDR3 totals 13 residues. V lost 6 bases and J lost 7, with 15 bases in between. CDR3 loop: CASRAAEFSGYTF. The part of the CDR3 DNA that was read is TGTGCCAGCAGGGCTGCGGAGTTTTCTGGC.

A note on this clone: The CDR3 end falls 3 residues outside the read, so it is completed with the germline J gene. The chain carries TRBV20-1 and TRBJ2-1; D possibly corresponds to TRBD2 (5 bases). The V end lost 6 bases, the J end lost 5 bases, and 17 bases lay between the germline ends. The germline gives CDR1 DFQATT, CDR2 SNEGSKA (reference sequence). The CDR3 length is 14 residues. The CDR3 region is CSARATVLDNEQFF. The CDR3 bases that were read are TGCAGTGCGAGGGCTACGGTTTTGGACAATGAG.

For this clone: Sequencing ends 3 residues short of the CDR3 end; the germline J gene provides the rest. The chain uses TRBV20-1 and TRBJ2-1; either TRBD1 or TRBD2 may supply D (5 bases each). V was shortened by 3 bases and J by 8 bases, with 11 bases between the two germline ends. This CDR3 has 12 amino acids. In germline, CDR1 is DFQATT, CDR2 SNEGSKA (reference sequence). Here the CDR3 reads CSARRGEDEQFF. The sequenced CDR3 bases are TGCAGTGCTAGGAGGGGAGAGGATGAG.

Details on this clone: The CDR3 end lies 3 residues beyond the end of the read and is filled in from the germline J gene. This rearrangement joins TRBV18 to TRBJ1-2; D call uncertain. The CDR3 is 13 amino acids. Germline CDR1 reads KGHSH; CDR2 reads LQKENI. The sequenced CDR3 bases are TGTGCCAGCTCGTCGGCGGGAACAGATACC. It is translated as CASSSAGTDT. The full CDR3 sequence reads CASSSAGTDTYTF.

A note on this clone: The missing CDR3 end, 3 residues past where the read stops, is filled in from the germline J gene. The chain couples TRBV5-1 to TRBJ1-1, with D uncertain. This CDR3 has 13 residues. The V and J ends lost 2 bases and 0 bases respectively, with 5 bases between them. CDR1 is SGHRS and CDR2 is YFSETQ in the germline V gene. The CDR3 spells CASSFSLNTEAFF. The sequenced part of the CDR3 DNA is TGCGCCAGCAGCTTCAGTCTGAACACTGAA. Looking up the rest from reference TRBV5-1 and TRBJ1-1 gives the full variable domain: KAGVTQTPRYLIKTRGQQVTLSCSPISGHRSVSWYQQTPGQGLQFLFEYFSETQRNKGNFPGRFSGRQFSNSRSEMNVSTLELGDSALYLCASSFSLNTEAFFGQGTRLTVV.

Partial CDR3 DNA: TGCAGCGTTGACCTTCAGGGGCCCTATGGC. Protein product: CSVDLQGPYG. The whole CDR3 region reads CSVDLQGPYGYTF. The genes are TRBV29-1 and TRBJ1-2; tentatively, D is TRBD1 (6 bases). The read ends 3 residues shy of where the CDR3 ends; the end is completed using the germline J gene. Between the trimmed V and J ends, which lost 3 bases and 4 bases, there was a span of 12 bases. Germline loops: CDR1 SQVTM, CDR2 ANQGSEA. This CDR3 contains 13 residues.

Worth noting for this clone: This specimen includes other DNA sequences encoding the same CDR3. The CDR3 sequence: CSARVLAGGRTDTQYF. Partial CDR3 DNA: TGCAGTGCTAGAGTTCTAGCGGGGGGGCGCACAGATACG. This chain connects TRBV20-1 to TRBJ2-3, with TRBD2 matching 12 bases. Sequencing ends 3 residues short of the CDR3 end; the germline J gene provides the rest. The germline CDR1 and CDR2 sequences are DFQATT and SNEGSKA (reference sequence). The trim removed 1 base at V and 1 base at J, leaving 3 bases unmatched. CDR3 size: 16 residues.

Concerning this clone itself: The read ends 3 residues early relative to the CDR3; the germline J gene fills the gap. This rearrangement joins TRBV20-1 to TRBJ1-3, with 10 positions matching TRBD1. J was trimmed by 7 bases and V by 6 bases; bases with no gene match: 12. Looked up from germline, CDR1 is DFQATT and CDR2 is SNEGSKA (reference sequence). The CDR3 runs 15 residues. CDR3 bases read: TGCAGTGCCGTACGGTTGGGACAGGGGAGGAACACC. Protein: CSAVRLGQGRNT. The CDR3 in its entirety is CSAVRLGQGRNTIYF.

Concerning this clone: Read data end 3 residues before the CDR3 end; the end is taken from the germline J gene. The chain recombines TRBV4-1 with TRBJ2-7, with 11 bases lining up with TRBD2. Germline V gives CDR1 MGHRA, CDR2 YSYEKL. The CDR3 has 16 amino acids. V shed 2 bases, J shed 0 bases, and the junction held 3 bases outside the gene matches. The CDR3 reads CASSQIAGGSSYEQYF. The sequenced CDR3 bases are TGCGCCAGCAGCCAAATAGCGGGAGGGAGCTCCTACGAG.

Details on this clone: The read comes to an end 3 residues before the CDR3 does, leaving the germline J gene to fill in the end. The V gene is TRBV5-1, the J gene TRBJ1-2; maybe TRBD1 (5 bases). This CDR3 has 15 residues. Germline assignment: CDR1 SGHRS and CDR2 YFSETQ. V gave up 1 base and J gave up 2 bases, with 12 bases separating them. The covered CDR3 bases are TGCGCCAGCAGCTTGAATCCAGGGCTCAACTATGGC. Protein: CASSLNPGLNYG. The complete CDR3 sequence is CASSLNPGLNYGYTF.

A word on this clone: The CDR3 is cut off 3 residues early in the read; its end comes from the germline J gene. J is TRBJ2-3 and V is TRBV28; the D gene is possibly TRBD1 (6 bases). From germline, CDR1 is MDHEN and CDR2 SYDVKM. The length of the CDR3 is 19 residues. Trimming took off 5 bases at V and 0 bases at J, with 24 bases between the two ends. The part of the CDR3 DNA that was read is TGTGCCAGCAGTCCCCCCCAGGGGCCGCGAGCGGCTAGCACAGATACG. This codes for CASSPPQGPRAASTDT. The complete CDR3 reads CASSPPQGPRAASTDTQYF.

With respect to this clone: The CDR3 goes on 3 residues after the read ends, and that part is filled in from the germline J gene. The chain joins TRBV14 to TRBJ1-5; D remains unclear. CDR3 size: 17 residues. The germline CDR1 and CDR2 sequences are SGHDN and FVKESK. The ends were cut back, 0 bases at V and 2 bases at J, with 14 bases in the middle. The CDR3 protein is CASSQDEGGSGNQPQHF. The part of the CDR3 DNA that was read is TGTGCCAGCAGCCAAGATGAGGGTGGGTCAGGCAATCAGCCC.

Turning to this clone: Sequencing ends 3 residues short of the CDR3 end; the germline J gene provides the rest. This chain uses TRBV5-1 with TRBJ1-3; a possible D gene is TRBD1 (6 bases). From germline, CDR1 is SGHRS and CDR2 YFSETQ. V lost 4 bases, J lost 0 bases, and 11 bases lay in between. There are 15 residues in the CDR3. The DNA read from the CDR3 is TGCGCCAGCAGCCGAAACAGGGACTCTGGAAACACC. This codes for CASSRNRDSGNT. The whole CDR3 sequence reads CASSRNRDSGNTIYF. Combining the CDR3 with reference TRBV5-1 and TRBJ1-3 gives the whole variable domain KAGVTQTPRYLIKTRGQQVTLSCSPISGHRSVSWYQQTPGQGLQFLFEYFSETQRNKGNFPGRFSGRQFSNSRSEMNVSTLELGDSALYLCASSRNRDSGNTIYFGEGSWLTVV.

With regard to this clone: The read comes to an end 3 residues before the CDR3 does, leaving the germline J gene to fill in the end. V and J are TRBV10-3 and TRBJ1-2; unclear D gene. V was shortened by 4 bases and J by 5 bases, with 8 bases between the two germline ends. CDR1 ENHRY and CDR2 SYGVKD come from the germline V gene. The CDR3 has 12 residues. The sequenced part of the CDR3 DNA is TGTGCCATCAGTGGCGTAAGTTATGGC. Protein sequence: CAISGVSYG. The entire CDR3 reads CAISGVSYGYTF.

Regarding this clone: The read finishes 3 residues shy of the CDR3 end, and the germline J gene is used to complete it. The J gene is TRBJ1-2, the V gene TRBV7-6, with D possibly matching TRBD1 (6 bases). The CDR3 consists of 17 residues. Germline assignment: CDR1 SGHVS and CDR2 FNYEAQ. V was shortened by 5 bases and J by 0 bases, with 19 bases between the two germline ends. The covered CDR3 bases are TGTGCCAGCAGCCCTATGTTGGGGGGGGCTGCTAACTATGGC. Encoded protein: CASSPMLGGAANYG. The entire CDR3 sequence reads CASSPMLGGAANYGYTF.

By frequency, this clone registers medium-sized. The missing CDR3 end, 3 residues past where the read stops, is filled in from the germline J gene. The genes are TRBV14 and TRBJ1-2; D is possibly TRBD1 (6 bases). The CDR3 has 13 residues. Germline CDR1 is SGHDN and CDR2 is FVKESK. The part of the CDR3 DNA that was read is TGTGCCAGCAGCCGGGACATTTCGGGAGGC. Translating it yields CASSRDISGG. The entire CDR3 protein is CASSRDISGGYTF.

About this clone: The read is 3 residues too short to cover the CDR3 end, so that end is filled in from the germline J gene. The V and J genes are TRBV19 and TRBJ1-2; D not certain. The CDR3 sequence is 15 residues long. Trimming pared 4 bases from V and 6 bases from J, leaving 18 bases between. The germline V gene has CDR1 LNHDA and CDR2 SQIVND (reference sequence). CDR3 protein: CASSNSGASTHGYTF. The DNA read from the CDR3 is TGTGCCAGTAGTAACTCAGGCGCCTCTACCCATGGC.

On this clone: A junction end diverges from the germline sequence, so it may reflect a read error. The sequenced fragment ends 3 residues before the CDR3 boundary, so the rest is inferred from the germline J gene. This chain connects TRBV19 to TRBJ1-4; the match to TRBD1 covers 7 bases. The CDR3 contains 15 residues. Germline CDR1 LNHDA, CDR2 SQIVND (reference sequence). The CDR3 loop reads CASSMGTATKEKLFF. Partial CDR3 DNA: TGTGCCAGTAGTATGGGGACAGCAACTAAGGAAAAA.

In regard to this clone: The read ends 3 residues before the CDR3 terminus; that terminus is restored from the germline J gene. This chain joins TRBV20-1 and TRBJ2-4, with 13 bases lining up with TRBD2. CDR3 length equals 16 residues. The V gene end was trimmed by 0 bases and the J gene end by 8 bases; junction bases not matched to a gene: 7. Germline CDR1 reads DFQATT; CDR2 reads SNEGSKA (reference sequence). CDR3 sequence: CSARDPGLAGRDIQYF. CDR3 DNA, as far as it was read: TGCAGTGCTAGAGATCCGGGACTAGCGGGGAGGGACATT.

A remark on this clone: Coverage ceases 3 residues before the CDR3 finishes, and the germline J gene fills in the end. The same CDR3 arises from other DNA sequences in this sample as well. The chain is built from TRBV11-2 and TRBJ2-7; 7 bases align to TRBD1. Per germline, CDR1 SGHAT and CDR2 FQNNGV. V trimming: 5 bases; J trimming: 4 bases; junction bases outside the gene matches: 8. The CDR3 runs 14 residues. CDR3 region: CASSVRQGGYEQYF. CDR3 bases read: TGTGCCAGCAGCGTACGACAGGGTGGGTACGAG.

As to this clone: With the read ending 3 residues before the CDR3 end, the germline J gene is used to fill in that end. The V call is TRBV6-1, the J call TRBJ1-4; TRBD1 aligns across 7 bases. This CDR3 contains 16 residues. Germline V gene sequence: CDR1 MNHNS, CDR2 SASEGT. V was pared by 1 base and J by 4 bases, with 6 bases of the junction left unmatched. The sequenced part of the CDR3 DNA is TGTGCCAGCAGTGAAGGGTTAGGGGGCGGTAATGAAAAA. Translated: CASSEGLGGGNEK. The entire CDR3 protein reads CASSEGLGGGNEKLFF.

Points on this clone: The CDR3 is cut off 3 residues early in the read; its end comes from the germline J gene. This rearrangement joins TRBV18 to TRBJ2-7; no clear D. The CDR3 has 13 residues. Trimming removed 3 bases at V and 4 bases at J, with 10 bases between. The germline gives CDR1 KGHSH, CDR2 LQKENI. CDR3 DNA (partial): TGTGCCAGCTCACCCCCCGCTAAGTACGAG. Residues: CASSPPAKYE. The full-length CDR3 reads as CASSPPAKYEQYF.

The sequenced part of the CDR3 DNA is TGCAGTGCTGTGGGACAGGGGCCTGGGGCCAACGTC. This codes for CSAVGQGPGANV. The CDR3 in full is CSAVGQGPGANVLTF. The rearrangement joins TRBV20-1 to TRBJ2-6; 10 bases map to TRBD1. The read comes to an end 3 residues before the CDR3 does, leaving the germline J gene to fill in the end. The CDR3 covers 15 residues. V lost 5 bases and J lost 2; bases outside the gene matches: 3. Germline V gives CDR1 DFQATT, CDR2 SNEGSKA (reference sequence).